These 5 T cell receptor beta chains were sequenced from one sample in a study of T-cell reconstitution after alpha-beta-depleted transplantation in children. The antigens of these receptors remain unknown. Findings and limits, study-wide: Most T-cell counts and diversity one year after the transplant came from T cells that were newly produced.

A TCRbeta library incorporating unique molecular identifiers was prepared. TCRdb processed the PCR reads anew with MiXCR; each CDR3 protein has one entry. The profile shows some 300,000 distinct CDR3 sequences, almost 8% of them singletons. This specimen was peripheral blood, taken 360 days after TCRalphabeta/CD19-depleted stem cell transplant. All receptors derive from a female patient aged 2 to 10 who had a stem cell transplant for Fanconi anemia, so the T cells may come from the graft donor.

This clonotype has only one observation. J is TRBJ1-1 and V is TRBV7-6; TRBD1 might be the D (5 bases). There are 15 residues in the CDR3. CDR1 and CDR2 (germline): SGHVS, FNYEAQ. The V gene lost 0 bases and the J gene lost 2 bases, with 10 bases spanning the gap. CDR3 sequence: CASSLAPGYNTEAFF. CDR3 nucleotide sequence: TGTGCCAGCAGCTTAGCTCCAGGGTATAACACTGAAGCTTTCTTT.

V and J are TRBV28 and TRBJ1-5; D remains ambiguous. V lost 2 bases to trimming and J lost 5 bases, with 19 bases between them. This CDR3 contains 17 residues. The germline CDR1 and CDR2 sequences are MDHEN and SYDVKM. CDR3 sequence reads: CASSLGWTSLADQPQHF. In DNA, the CDR3 is TGTGCCAGCAGTTTAGGATGGACCTCATTAGCTGATCAGCCCCAGCATTTT.

This clonotype was found many times. Here the CDR3 reads CASILAGGLGSTDTQYF. The CDR3 region has the DNA TGTGCCAGCATCCTAGCGGGGGGCCTGGGTAGCACAGATACGCAGTATTTT. This chain connects TRBV28 to TRBJ2-3; 11 positions match TRBD2. With 7 bases clipped from V and 0 bases from J, the junction kept 9 bases outside the gene matches. This CDR3 is 17 amino acids long. From germline, CDR1 is MDHEN and CDR2 SYDVKM.

This clonotype was detected a few times. The chain joins TRBV27 to TRBJ2-7, with TRBD1 matching 7 bases. The CDR3 extends over 14 amino acids. Germline V gene data show CDR1 as MNHEY and CDR2 as SMNVEV (reference sequence). V lost 6 bases to trimming and J lost 3 bases; unmatched junction nucleotides: 8. The CDR3 DNA is TGTGCCAGCAGGGTGACAGGGTACGTCTACGAGCAGTACTTC. It encodes CASRVTGYVYEQYF.

The chain has TRBV11-1 and TRBJ1-1, with D perhaps TRBD1 (5 bases). Deletions cut 8 bases from V and 1 base from J, with 8 bases between. CDR3 size: 12 residues. The V gene's germline CDR1 is SGHAT and CDR2 FQDESV (reference sequence). The CDR3 is CASLGENTEAFF. The DNA for the CDR3 is TGTGCCAGCTTGGGGGAGAACACTGAAGCTTTCTTT. The whole variable domain, filled in from reference TRBV11-1 and TRBJ1-1, reads EAEVAQSPRYKITEKSQAVAFWCDPISGHATLYWYRQILGQGPELLVQFQDESVVDDSQLPKDRFSAERLKGVDSTLKIQPAELGDSAMYLCASLGENTEAFFGQGTRLTVV.